The 17 T cell receptor beta chains below come from one sample, sequenced in a study of blood T cell repertoires in COVID-19. The assay was immunoSEQ multiplex PCR, and TCRdb's table has in-frame clones only and misses some. The repertoire holds 130,000 to 150,000 clones, with about nine tenths as singletons. Specimen: peripheral blood. The receptors were gathered from a human donor in a cohort sampled during active COVID-19.

The chain joins TRBV7-6 to TRBJ1-1; tentatively, D is TRBD1 (6 bases). The V and J ends lost 5 bases and 8 bases respectively, with 21 bases between them. This CDR3 contains 15 residues. Germline V gene lookup returns CDR1 SGHVS and CDR2 FNYEAQ. The CDR3 reads CASSPQIDGQKEAFF. The CDR3 nucleotides are TGTGCCAGCAGCCCCCAAATTGACGGACAGAAAGAAGCTTTCTTT. Based on the CDR3 plus reference TRBV7-6 and TRBJ1-1, the full variable domain is GAGVSQSPRYKVTKRGQDVALRCDPISGHVSLYWYRQALGQGPEFLTYFNYEAQQDKSGLPNDRFSAERPEGSISTLTIQRTEQRDSAMYRCASSPQIDGQKEAFFGQGTRLTVV.

The V call is TRBV20-1, the J call TRBJ2-2; D perhaps matches TRBD1 (5 bases). The CDR3 consists of 14 residues. The germline V gene has CDR1 DFQATT and CDR2 SNEGSKA (reference sequence). Between the trimmed V and J ends, which lost 3 bases and 0 bases, there was a span of 8 bases. The chain's CDR3 is CSASRQPNTGELFF. For the CDR3, the DNA is TGCAGTGCTAGTAGACAGCCGAACACCGGGGAGCTGTTTTTT.

The DNA for the CDR3 is TGTGCCAGCAGCGTAGCGATAGCGGGTGGAAGCTCCTACAATGAGCAGTTCTTC. Its translation: CASSVAIAGGSSYNEQFF. The chain recombines TRBV9 with TRBJ2-1; 7 positions match TRBD2. CDR3 length equals 18 residues. V was clipped by 0 bases and J by 0 bases; unmatched bases: 9. The germline V gene encodes CDR1 SGDLS and CDR2 YYNGEE.

The V and J genes are TRBV29-1 and TRBJ1-2; 7 positions match TRBD1. In germline, CDR1 is SQVTM, CDR2 ANQGSEA. This CDR3 is 13 amino acids long. The J segment lost 0 bases and the V segment lost 6 bases, leaving 4 bases of the junction unmatched. The CDR3 region is CSVLDRANYGYTF. Here the CDR3 DNA reads TGCAGCGTCCTAGACAGGGCTAACTATGGCTACACCTTC.

The V call is TRBV7-2, the J call TRBJ1-5, with 8 bases matching TRBD1. CDR3 length: 17 residues. The junction had 8 bases not matched to a gene; V was cut back by 2 bases and J by 2 bases. Per the germline V gene, CDR1 is SGHTA and CDR2 is FQGNSA. The CDR3 spells CASSLMAGGDGNQPQHF. DNA for the CDR3: TGTGCCAGCAGCTTAATGGCAGGGGGCGATGGCAATCAGCCCCAGCATTTT. Supplemented by reference TRBV7-2 and TRBJ1-5, the full variable domain reads GAGVSQSPSNKVTEKGKDVELRCDPISGHTALYWYRQSLGQGLEFLIYFQGNSAPDKSGLPSDRFSAERTGGSVSTLTIQRTQQEDSAVYLCASSLMAGGDGNQPQHFGDGTRLSIL.

The chain recombines TRBV27 with TRBJ2-7; the D gene is possibly TRBD1 (6 bases). The CDR3 covers 13 residues. Germline values: CDR1 MNHEY, CDR2 SMNVEV (reference sequence). Trimming cost V 7 bases and J 0 bases, with 10 bases left between them. The CDR3 bases are TGTGCCAGCATTGGGGACAACTCCTACGAGCAGTACTTC. Protein product: CASIGDNSYEQYF.

The chain employs TRBV19 and TRBJ2-6, with 7 positions matching TRBD1. Germline values: CDR1 LNHDA, CDR2 SQIVND (reference sequence). V trimming: 5 bases; J trimming: 4 bases; junction bases outside the gene matches: 5. CDR3 size: 15 residues. CDR3 residues: CASSLDRAGANVLTF. As DNA, the CDR3 is TGTGCCAGTAGTCTCGACAGGGCCGGGGCCAACGTCCTGACTTTC. The full variable domain, in which reference TRBV19 and TRBJ2-6 provide the parts outside the CDR3, is DGGITQSPKYLFRKEGQNVTLSCEQNLNHDAMYWYRQDPGQGLRLIYYSQIVNDFQKGDIAEGYSVSREKKESFPLTVTSAQKNPTAFYLCASSLDRAGANVLTFGAGSRLTVL.

The chain recombines TRBV28 with TRBJ2-7; 8 nucleotides line up with TRBD2. The CDR3 sequence is 15 residues long. CDR1 is MDHEN and CDR2 is SYDVKM in the germline V gene. With 4 bases clipped from V and 0 bases from J, the junction kept 5 bases outside the gene matches. The CDR3 coding sequence is TGTGCCAGCAGTTCAGCGGGAGAAATCTCCTACGAGCAGTACTTC. Translated: CASSSAGEISYEQYF. The entire variable domain, with the rest obtained from reference TRBV28 and TRBJ2-7, is as follows: DVKVTQSSRYLVKRTGEKVFLECVQDMDHENMFWYRQDPGLGLRLIYFSYDVKMKEKGDIPEGYSVSREKKERFSLILESASTNQTSMYLCASSSAGEISYEQYFGPGTRLTVT.

The V gene is TRBV28, the J gene TRBJ2-3; D is unresolved. Trimming stripped 6 bases from V and 2 bases from J, with 18 bases between. The CDR3 covers 16 residues. Germline CDR1 and CDR2: MDHEN and SYDVKM. The CDR3 sequence: CASRGRLKTHTDTQYF. The CDR3 DNA sequence: TGTGCCAGCAGAGGTAGACTCAAAACCCACACAGATACGCAGTATTTT.

V is TRBV5-3 and J is TRBJ2-5; a weak D match, TRBD2 (6 bases). TRBV5-3 is an ORF for which the function is uncertain. The CDR3 contains 15 residues. Trimming stripped 4 bases from V and 6 bases from J, with 19 bases between. CDR3 region: CARSLGWTIGKTQYF. CDR3 nucleotide sequence: TGTGCCAGAAGCCTGGGGTGGACTATCGGCAAGACCCAGTACTTC.

The chain carries TRBV6-4 and TRBJ2-1, with 8 bases identical to TRBD2. CDR3 length: 16 residues. The germline V gene encodes CDR1 MRHNA and CDR2 SNTAGT. V gave up 3 bases and J gave up 4 bases; unmatched junction bases: 8. CDR3 bases: TGTGCCAGCAGTGAAAGTGGCGGGGGGCGGTACAATGAGCAGTTCTTC. Translation gives CASSESGGGRYNEQFF.

This clone showed up just once. The chain is built from TRBV4-1 and TRBJ1-2; 10 bases are a match to TRBD1. This CDR3 contains 16 residues. Germline values: CDR1 MGHRA, CDR2 YSYEKL. Trimming took 5 bases from V and 0 from J; bases not matched to a gene: 6. CDR3 sequence (DNA): TGCGCCAGCAGCACCGACAGGGGGCCCTCTAACTATGGCTACACCTTC. Translated: CASSTDRGPSNYGYTF.

This CDR3 is CATSSKREHSYEQYF. CDR3 nucleotides: TGTGCCACCAGCAGCAAGCGGGAGCACTCCTACGAGCAGTACTTC. The rearrangement links TRBV15 to TRBJ2-7, with TRBD2 matching over 8 bases. The germline gives CDR1 LNHNV, CDR2 YYDKDF (reference sequence). CDR3 size: 15 residues. V dropped 3 bases and J dropped 0; count of bases not matched to a gene: 4.

This clone occurred once. The genes are TRBV11-3 and TRBJ2-2; D is possibly TRBD1 (5 bases). Germline V gives CDR1 SGHNT, CDR2 YENEEA. V gave up 5 bases and J gave up 7 bases, with 20 bases separating them. The CDR3 length is 16 residues. The CDR3: CASSVGRQMKGGELFF. In nucleotides, the CDR3 is TGTGCCAGCAGCGTAGGTCGACAGATGAAAGGCGGGGAGCTGTTTTTT.

This clone came up once. The J gene is TRBJ2-1, the V gene TRBV19; 8 nucleotides agree with TRBD2. The CDR3 has 14 amino acids. Germline assignment: CDR1 LNHDA and CDR2 SQIVND (reference sequence). The V gene end was trimmed by 7 bases and the J gene end by 4 bases; junction bases not matched to a gene: 6. In DNA form, the CDR3 reads TGTGCCAGTAAGTCCGGGAGGGGATACAATGAGCAGTTCTTC. Its translation is CASKSGRGYNEQFF.

The rearrangement links TRBV5-5 to TRBJ1-5; 9 bases line up with TRBD1. Unmatched junction bases numbered 6, after V lost 4 bases and J lost 4 bases. From germline, CDR1 is SGHKS and CDR2 YYEKEE (reference sequence). The length of the CDR3 is 15 residues. DNA for the CDR3: TGTGCCAGCAGCCCGGGACAGGGCGTGAATCAGCCCCAGCATTTT. Its translation is CASSPGQGVNQPQHF.

The chain uses TRBV19 and TRBJ1-3; D remains unclear. Per germline, CDR1 LNHDA and CDR2 SQIVND (reference sequence). The CDR3 length is 12 residues. V lost 7 bases, J lost 4 bases, and 8 bases lay in between. The chain's CDR3 is CASTFGGNTIYF. The CDR3 coding sequence is TGTGCCAGTACCTTCGGGGGAAACACCATATATTTT.